This is a list of T cell receptor beta chains from one sample in a study of blood T cell repertoires in COVID-19. The table came from immunoSEQ multiplex PCR; TCRdb's copy has only in-frame clones and leaves some out. The sample includes some 200,000 clones, approximately 90% of them seen just once. The material sequenced was PBMCs or T cells enriched from blood (not recorded which). The source is a woman younger than 45 who had recovered from COVID-19. Each CDR3 is given with its conserved first and last residue. The D gene is left open where the match is weak. Clone size is stated in some rows and not others, as once, few, many or a class when expanded.

TRBV30,TRBJ2-7,NA,15,once,CAWSRLGTPTYEQYF,TGTGCCTGGAGCCGTCTAGGGACTCCCACATACGAGCAGTACTTC
TRBV24-1,TRBJ2-5,NA,11,NA,CATGLQETQYF,TGTGCCACAGGACTACAAGAGACCCAGTACTTC
TRBV19,TRBJ2-3,TRBD2,15,few,CASSIRLAGTDTQYF,TGTGCCAGTAGTATAAGACTAGCGGGTACAGATACGCAGTATTTT
TRBV7-2,TRBJ2-3,TRBD2,17,NA,CASSFRTSGGRADTQYF,TGTGCCAGCAGCTTCCGGACTAGCGGGGGTAGGGCAGATACGCAGTATTTT
TRBV19,TRBJ2-7,TRBD2,14,NA,CASSTSLAAYEQYF,TGTGCCAGTAGTACGTCACTAGCGGCCTACGAGCAGTACTTC
TRBV5-1,TRBJ1-1,NA,16,NA,CASHRQAENLNTEAFF,TGCGCCAGCCACAGACAGGCGGAGAATCTGAACACTGAAGCTTTCTTT
TRBV6-5,TRBJ2-3,TRBD1,15,NA,CASSRTGGSTDTQYF,TGTGCCAGCAGTAGGACAGGGGGGAGCACAGATACGCAGTATTTT
TRBV7-8,TRBJ2-1,NA,14,NA,CASSRSGGPNEQFF,TGTGCCAGCAGCCGGTCGGGGGGCCCCAATGAGCAGTTCTTC
TRBV4-3,TRBJ2-1,TRBD2,16,NA,CASSHVLAGKSDEQFF,TGCGCCAGCAGCCATGTACTAGCGGGAAAGTCGGATGAGCAGTTCTTC
TRBV4-3,TRBJ2-7,NA,15,NA,CASSQDRGGGYEQYF,TGCGCCAGCAGCCAAGATCGGGGAGGTGGTTACGAGCAGTACTTC
TRBV19,TRBJ1-3,NA,12,once,CASSPFGNTIYF,TGTGCCAGTAGTCCGTTTGGAAACACCATATATTTT
TRBV12-5,TRBJ1-4,NA,17,NA,CASGSLYQDSNNEKLFF,TGTGCTAGTGGTTCCCTCTACCAGGACAGTAATAATGAAAAACTGTTTTTT
TRBV4-1,TRBJ1-5,TRBD1,17,NA,CASSQDPGQGGHQPQHF,TGCGCCAGCAGCCAAGATCCCGGACAGGGAGGCCATCAGCCCCAGCATTTT
TRBV7-2,TRBJ1-1,NA,16,once,CASTRRRLGLNTEAFF,TGTGCCAGCACCCGAAGGAGGCTTGGCCTGAACACTGAAGCTTTCTTT
TRBV21-1,TRBJ1-2,NA,16,NA,CASSHAEGQDLVGYTF,TGTGCCAGCAGCCACGCTGAGGGACAGGACCTCGTGGGCTACACCTTC
TRBV7-3,TRBJ2-1,TRBD2,15,NA,CASSFLAGVYNEQFF,TGTGCCAGCAGCTTCCTAGCGGGAGTCTACAATGAGCAGTTCTTC